This T cell receptor beta chain derives from a study of cytomegalovirus exposure and HLA in healthy donors. This clone turned up a few times. Its antigen is not known. Repertoires were generated with immunoSEQ multiplex PCR, while TCRdb's copy carries only in-frame clones and drops some. Counted here are 150,000 to 200,000 clones, about 89% occurring once; the ten biggest clones make up roughly 6.6%. Germline CDR1 and CDR2: MNHEY and SMNVEV (reference sequence). The J segment lost 7 bases and the V segment lost 3 bases, leaving 5 bases of the junction unmatched. The CDR3 has 13 residues. Notes on the study in general: Most TCR sequences showed up rarely, but some public TCRs showed up in many donors. According to the study, around 180 TCR beta chains were cytomegalovirus-associated.

What was sequenced was PBMCs. This chain uses TRBV27 with TRBJ1-2, with TRBD1 matching 7 bases. The clonotype comes from a man aged 25 to 40 in good health and CMV-seropositive. CDR3 coding DNA: TGTGCCAGCAGTTTCACCGACAGGGCTGGCTACACCTTC. The encoded protein is CASSFTDRAGYTF.